The rows below give T cell receptor beta chains drawn from one sample of a study of blood T cells in healthy people across ages. TCRdb itself ran the 5' RACE reads through MiXCR, one entry per CDR3 protein. The sample holds over a million distinct CDR3 sequences, 40% to 45% seen once. The sequencing input was blood. Receptor source: a woman aged 55-70 years in good health. The CDR3 runs from the conserved cysteine through the conserved F or W. Each record gives: V gene, clone size, D gene, J gene, CDR3 DNA, CDR3 protein. The D gene is left open where the match is weak. Only part of the rows carry a size: once, few, many, or a class if the clone is expanded.

v_gene: TRBV7-9
abundance: few
d_gene: TRBD1
j_gene: TRBJ2-4
CDR3nt: TGTGCCAGCAGCTTAGTCCCGGGACAGAGAAGACCAAACATTCAGTACTTC
CDR3aa: CASSLVPGQRRPNIQYF

v_gene: TRBV9
abundance: many
d_gene: .
j_gene: TRBJ2-3
CDR3nt: TGTGCCAGCAGCGTACAAAGCGACACAGATACGCAGTATTTT
CDR3aa: CASSVQSDTDTQYF

v_gene: TRBV4-1
abundance: few
d_gene: .
j_gene: TRBJ1-2
CDR3nt: TGCGCCAGCAGCCAAGATTCTGGGATCGCGTCAGGCTATGGCTACACCTTC
CDR3aa: CASSQDSGIASGYGYTF

v_gene: TRBV27
abundance: .
d_gene: TRBD2
j_gene: TRBJ2-3
CDR3nt: TGTGCCAGCAGTGCTGGGTTAGGACTAGCGGGTACCGCTAGCACAGATACGCAGTATTTT
CDR3aa: CASSAGLGLAGTASTDTQYF

v_gene: TRBV18
abundance: .
d_gene: .
j_gene: TRBJ2-1
CDR3nt: TGTGCCAGCTCACCACAGGCCTCCTACAATGAGCAGTTCTTC
CDR3aa: CASSPQASYNEQFF

v_gene: TRBV20-1
abundance: few
d_gene: TRBD2
j_gene: TRBJ2-7
CDR3nt: TGCAGTGCTAGAGGACTAGCGGGACGCTCGAGCTCCTACGAGCAGTACTTC
CDR3aa: CSARGLAGRSSSYEQYF

v_gene: TRBV5-1
abundance: .
d_gene: TRBD2
j_gene: TRBJ2-1
CDR3nt: TGCGCCAGCAGCGTCGGGACTAGCGGGGGGATTCAAGAGACCCAGTTCTTC
CDR3aa: CASSVGTSGGIQETQFF

v_gene: TRBV11-2
abundance: few
d_gene: TRBD2
j_gene: TRBJ2-7
CDR3nt: TGTGCCAGCAGCTTAGTCGTGGGAGGGTCAGGTGAGCAGTACTTC
CDR3aa: CASSLVVGGSGEQYF

v_gene: TRBV12-3/TRBV12-4
abundance: few
d_gene: .
j_gene: TRBJ1-2
CDR3nt: TGTGCCAGCAGCCGCAAGGGGCTCCAATATGGCTACACCTTC
CDR3aa: CASSRKGLQYGYTF

v_gene: TRBV12-3/TRBV12-4
abundance: few
d_gene: .
j_gene: TRBJ1-2
CDR3nt: TGTGCCAGCAGTAGAGGTGGAGGCTACACCTTC
CDR3aa: CASSRGGGYTF

v_gene: TRBV27
abundance: once
d_gene: .
j_gene: TRBJ2-1
CDR3nt: TGTGCCAGCAGTTGGGGACAACCGGCCTCCTACAATGAGCAGTTCTTC
CDR3aa: CASSWGQPASYNEQFF

v_gene: TRBV11-1
abundance: few
d_gene: TRBD1
j_gene: TRBJ2-3
CDR3nt: TGTGCCAGCAGTCCTCGTGGGACAGGAGGCACAGATACGCAGTATTTT
CDR3aa: CASSPRGTGGTDTQYF

v_gene: TRBV5-1
abundance: .
d_gene: .
j_gene: TRBJ2-3
CDR3nt: TGCGCCAGCAGCCTGGATGCGACGGGAGGCACAGATACGCAGTATTTT
CDR3aa: CASSLDATGGTDTQYF

v_gene: TRBV27
abundance: .
d_gene: .
j_gene: TRBJ2-1
CDR3nt: TGTGCCAGCAGCCCCGGGGGCGTATCGAATGAGCAGTTCTTC
CDR3aa: CASSPGGVSNEQFF

v_gene: TRBV11-3
abundance: .
d_gene: TRBD2
j_gene: TRBJ2-5
CDR3nt: TGTGCCAGCAGCTTAGATGGGACTAGTATACAGTACTTC
CDR3aa: CASSLDGTSIQYF

v_gene: TRBV27
abundance: .
d_gene: TRBD2
j_gene: TRBJ2-1
CDR3nt: TGTGCCAGCAGCGGGGGGAGTAGCGGGAACTACAATGAGCAGTTCTTC
CDR3aa: CASSGGSSGNYNEQFF

v_gene: TRBV7-8
abundance: .
d_gene: .
j_gene: TRBJ1-5
CDR3nt: TGTGCCAGCAGCCCTCAACGGATCAATCAGCCCCAGCATTTT
CDR3aa: CASSPQRINQPQHF

v_gene: TRBV4-2
abundance: few
d_gene: TRBD1
j_gene: TRBJ1-1
CDR3nt: TGTGCCAGCAGCCAAGATCCGGGACAGGGGAGGACTGAAGCTTTCTTT
CDR3aa: CASSQDPGQGRTEAFF

v_gene: TRBV11-1
abundance: .
d_gene: .
j_gene: TRBJ2-5
CDR3nt: TGTGCCAGCAGCTTAGCTCCAAACATACAAGAGACCCAGTACTTC
CDR3aa: CASSLAPNIQETQYF

v_gene: TRBV24-1
abundance: .
d_gene: .
j_gene: TRBJ2-5
CDR3nt: TGTGCCACCAGTGATTTGAAGGTCAGGGGAGAGACCCAGTACTTC
CDR3aa: CATSDLKVRGETQYF

v_gene: TRBV9
abundance: .
d_gene: .
j_gene: TRBJ2-5
CDR3nt: TGTGCCAGCAGCGTAGCGGGAGGGGGCAAAGAGACCCAGTACTTC
CDR3aa: CASSVAGGGKETQYF